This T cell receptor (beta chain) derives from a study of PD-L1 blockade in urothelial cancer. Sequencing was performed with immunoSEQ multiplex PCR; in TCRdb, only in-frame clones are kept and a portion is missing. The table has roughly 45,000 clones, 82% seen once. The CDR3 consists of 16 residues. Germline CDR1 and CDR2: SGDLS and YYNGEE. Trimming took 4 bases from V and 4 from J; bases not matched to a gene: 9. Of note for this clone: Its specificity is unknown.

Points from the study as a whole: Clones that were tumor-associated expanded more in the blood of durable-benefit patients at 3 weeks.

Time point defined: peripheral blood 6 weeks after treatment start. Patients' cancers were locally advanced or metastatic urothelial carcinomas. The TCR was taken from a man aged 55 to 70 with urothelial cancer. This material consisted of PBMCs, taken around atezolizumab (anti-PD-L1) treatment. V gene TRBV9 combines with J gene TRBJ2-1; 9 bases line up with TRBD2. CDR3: CASSFSGGTEYNEQFF. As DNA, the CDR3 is TGTGCCAGCAGCTTTAGCGGGGGAACCGAATACAATGAGCAGTTCTTC.